This T cell receptor beta chain is from a study of cytomegalovirus exposure and HLA in healthy donors (dated by TCRdb to about 2017). With respect to the entire study: According to an earlier analysis of 587 of the donors, roughly 180 million T cells yielded 120 million or so unique TCR beta sequences and approximately 300 Gb of sequence data. An early release that covered about 600 HLA-typed donors contained around 330 gigabases of sequencing data and tens of millions of unique TCR sequences. Of the 350 to 450 genotyped donors, approximately 80% fell in the genetic ancestry cluster associated with self-reported Caucasian donors. The study aimed to test whether cataloging public T cell receptors could reveal signatures of past pathogen exposure. The T cell repertoires of under 750 subjects were profiled by immunosequencing and related to cytomegalovirus serostatus. Along with the approximately 600-subject first cohort, a separate validation cohort of over 90 different subjects was used. High-throughput TCR immunosequencing, statistical association of individual TCRs with disease status, and machine learning were combined to predict cytomegalovirus infection status. To study patterns of TCR occurrence, a later analysis re-analyzed previously published TCR beta repertoires from under 750 donors and added high-resolution HLA genotyping. Rather than drawing on any new phenotypic data, the later analysis identified candidate immune exposures from TCR beta sequences and the way those sequences occurred across donors. An earlier analysis of a few hundred of the donors applied high-throughput TCR beta sequencing to assess whether each TCR beta V gene segment acted as functional or pseudogenic. Alongside the repertoire data, information on donor age, sex, ethnicity and CMV serostatus was compiled. A later genetic analysis used genome-wide SNP genotypes for about three fifths of the 666 donors, treating that subset as a discovery cohort. Every discovery cohort repertoire had been produced on one sequencing platform. Both class I and class II loci were covered by HLA typing, at four-digit resolution. Typing coverage varied by locus: 629-630 donors for A, B, C, DRB1 and DQB1; around 560 for DQA1; nearly 610 for DPA1; some 470 for DPB1. Because of strong linkage in the cohort, four or five DR-DQ haplotypes were treated as single units for association and clustering. Among roughly 400 genotyped donors of the cohort, an average of approximately 240,000 unique TCR beta nucleotide sequences was sequenced per donor, of which 15% to 20% were non-productive. Summary of the overall study and its limitations: A later genetic analysis associated a missense DCLRE1C variant with V-gene and J-gene trimming of TCR beta chains, and an independent cohort replicated the association. It was suggested by the authors that the approach could potentially be generalized to other disease states and immunological phenotypes. Only TCR beta chains were sequenced in this cohort, and the absence of alpha or paired-chain data limited detectable features. The earlier analysis of nearly 600 of the donors excluded some 15 rarely observed V segments, including chromosome 9 orphons, because counts were too low. The presence/absence analyses assumed that sequencing depth was roughly uniform across donors, and that assumption may not be true. A later analysis found that most CMV-associated TCR beta chains appeared HLA-restricted, with HLA associations seemingly driven largely by CMV exposure. The 87-base-pair reads could not distinguish some IMGT-functional V segments, including TRBV6-2 and TRBV6-3, so those segments were excluded. The classifier was reported to diagnose cytomegalovirus status with high specificity and sensitivity in both the original and validation cohorts. A later analysis found that HLA-associated TCR beta chains were more clonally expanded and had lower generation probabilities than equally common non-associated chains. In a later analysis, 16,951 TCR beta sequences were associated with specific HLA alleles at a false discovery rate of 0.05. In an earlier analysis of 587 of the donors, most TCR beta V segments appeared in productive rearrangements about 87% or about 30% of the time, broadly matching IMGT annotations. HLA typing was unavailable for some donors at each locus, so association tests used only the typed subset. Compared with the roughly 600-donor mean, donors in an Asian-associated ancestry cluster had fewer N-insertions in productive TCRs, according to a later genetic analysis. A further reported finding was that TCR beta sequences accurately predicted the HLA-A and HLA-B alleles for most subjects in the first cohort. For the cohort, immune exposure information was limited to CMV serostatus. The study gave a list of more than 150 TCR beta chains associated with cytomegalovirus. Linkage disequilibrium might explain the correlated functional status among segregating V segments, but an unknown experimental factor could not be excluded. According to a later analysis, TCR association rates differed among HLA loci, with DRB1 alleles showing the most associated TCRs and HLA-C alleles showing the fewest. When HLA alleles, especially DR and DQ, strongly co-occurred, attributing TCR associations to individual alleles was difficult. A cluster of highly shared sequence variants was judged likely to represent a technical artifact of the sequencing pipeline. Across donors, most TCR sequences were observed very rarely, whereas some public TCRs were present in many individuals. Three of the identified cytomegalovirus-associated TCR beta chains were confirmed in vitro to be specific for cytomegalovirus antigens. In a later analysis, several top co-occurrence clusters were reported to appear linked to parvovirus B19, influenza, CMV and Epstein-Barr virus.

Per the germline V gene (reference sequence), SEHNR is the CDR1 and FQNEAQ is the CDR2. From the cysteine up to the phenylalanine, the CDR3 has a length of 17 residues. Only the CDR3 portion is preserved as DNA: 51 bases, with reading frame beginning at the first base. V is clipped by 5 bases and J by 0 bases, and the sequence between their germline boundaries is 16 bases long. The cohort consisted of approximately 690 healthy bone marrow donors. Cohort members were all nominally healthy when sampled, although unrecorded immune exposures were likely present. The donor was CMV seropositive and was included in the group of 289 seropositive cohort members. Each donor provided a peripheral blood sample, and peripheral blood mononuclear cells were used for TCR beta sequencing. Genomic DNA extraction from the blood cell samples was performed with the Qiagen DNeasy Blood Extraction Kit. As to this clone: There is no known antigen for this receptor. Base qualities are not provided; no much larger clone lies one nucleotide away.

Library preparation was by the immunoSEQ multiplex PCR assay. For the multiplex PCR, a mixture combining 60 forward primers for TCR Vbeta segments and 13 reverse primers for TCR Jbeta segments was used. The CDR3 region of rearranged TCR beta genes was amplified from genomic DNA by a multiplex PCR assay. The amplified TCR beta libraries were sequenced on the Illumina HiSeq System as 87-base-pair reads. Concerning the study's data processing: Across the 500 to 700 repertoires, a later analysis counted some 80 million unique TCR beta chains, around 10 million of which were shared by at least two donors. A nearest-neighbor algorithm error-corrected the raw reads and collapsed the reads into unique sequences, merging closely related sequences to remove PCR and sequencing errors. To assign V, D and J gene segments, CDR3 sequences were aligned to IMGT reference sequences. For a sequence to be retained, at least a six-nucleotide match to both a V gene segment and a J gene segment was required. A rearrangement counted as productive if the CDR3 had no stop codons and remained in frame with V and J, and every other rearrangement counted as non-productive. CDR3 was defined by IMGT convention, running from the second conserved V-encoded cysteine to the conserved J-encoded phenylalanine. In an earlier analysis of around 540 of the donors, sequences lacking an unambiguous match to a single V gene segment were excluded. An earlier analysis of approximately 590 of the donors classified V segments as functional when productive rearrangements were above 56.7% and as segregating when the standard deviation between donors was above 5%. A statistical classification framework was developed to diagnose cytomegalovirus status using the catalog of TCR beta chain sequences. A later analysis assigned V and J genes by comparing TCR nucleotide sequences with IMGT/GENE-DB human TR gene sequences. Using the TCRdist pipeline, a later analysis assigned CDR3 sequences along with most-parsimonious VDJ recombination scenarios. In a later analysis, every TCR beta chain was defined by the combination of its CDR3 amino acid sequence and its V-gene family, and reads without a unique V-gene family were dropped. A later analysis removed roughly 590 highly shared, low-generation-probability nucleotide sequences to deal with suspected cross-contamination and a sequencing artifact. A later analysis calculated a clonal expansion index for each public chain from normalized within-repertoire ranks of inferred template counts. Generation probabilities in a later analysis came from a VDJ recombination model fitted to out-of-frame rearrangements, and those results were checked against IGoR. In a later analysis, TCR-TCR, TCR-HLA and TCR-CMV co-occurrence was scored with hypergeometric tests, and a repertoire-size bias correction was applied to TCR pairs. False discovery rates were estimated in a later analysis by permuting HLA or CMV assignments 20 times. In a later analysis, co-occurring TCRs were grouped using DBSCAN, with TCRdist sequence similarity added in when clustering inside HLA-allele-positive subsets. For co-occurrence clustering, repertoires with fewer than 30,000 or more than 120,000 public chains were excluded, along with a handful of repertoires with anomalous nucleotide sharing. TCRdb's version of the immuneACCESS table is confined to in-frame rearrangements and falls short of the full clone set. An unresolved V gene accounts for under half of the shortfall where checked; the remainder is of unknown origin. For V, J and clone size, that table is used; D and trimming come from the DNA. The sample contains about 190,000 clones, over 65% of them found a single time. The biggest ten clones account for 2.6% of the sample.

The V and J segments used are TRBV7-9 and TRBJ1-4; the D region possibly corresponds to TRBD1 (6 bases align). The sequence was obtained from a woman between 45 and 65 years old in good health and CMV-seropositive. The sample was PBMCs. The CDR3 in this case is CASSEGQGLSTNEKLFF. The DNA sequence reads TGTGCCAGCAGCGAGGGGCAGGGGCTTTCAACTAATGAAAAACTGTTTTTT.